The 5 T cell receptor beta chains in this list originate from one sample, sequenced in a study of OX40 agonist ivuxolimab in advanced cancers. The table came from immunoSEQ multiplex PCR; TCRdb's copy has only in-frame clones and leaves some out. The top ten clones hold roughly 20% of a sample with under 85,000 clones, 94% of them seen once. This sample comprised CD4+ or CD8+ T cells sorted from blood, obtained in a trial of the OX40 agonist ivuxolimab. These receptors came from an adult with an advanced solid tumor such as melanoma, head and neck, liver or kidney cancer.

V and J are TRBV27 and TRBJ2-7; D ambiguous. V lost 5 bases, J lost 2 bases, and 10 bases lay in between. Germline CDR1 is MNHEY and CDR2 is SMNVEV (reference sequence). CDR3 length equals 13 residues. The CDR3 protein is CASSQTSTYEQYF. CDR3 bases: TGTGCCAGCAGTCAGACTTCTACCTACGAGCAGTACTTC.

The gene calls are TRBV15 and TRBJ2-7; possibly TRBD1 for D (7 bases). CDR1 LNHNV and CDR2 YYDKDF come from the germline V gene (reference sequence). This CDR3 contains 12 residues. The germline V and J ends were trimmed by 3 bases and 6 bases, with 9 bases remaining between them. CDR3 nucleotide sequence: TGTGCCACCAGCAGCAGGGGGGCCGAGCAGTACTTC. This translates into CATSSRGAEQYF.

This rearrangement joins TRBV18 to TRBJ2-7; 8 positions agree with TRBD2. V dropped 2 bases and J dropped 2; count of bases not matched to a gene: 5. The CDR3 covers 15 residues. The germline CDR1 and CDR2 sequences are KGHSH and LQKENI. The DNA for the CDR3 is TGTGCCAGCTCACCAGCCGGGGGGGAAGCCTACGAGCAGTACTTC. It translates to CASSPAGGEAYEQYF.

The chain is built from TRBV11-2 and TRBJ2-1; a weak D match, TRBD2 (6 bases). This CDR3 has 15 amino acids. Trimming shortened V by 1 base and J by 8 bases, and 15 bases separated the two germline ends. Looked up from germline, CDR1 is SGHAT and CDR2 is FQNNGV. The CDR3 is CASSLANRETDEQFF. As DNA, the CDR3 is TGTGCCAGCAGCTTAGCGAATCGGGAGACGGATGAGCAGTTCTTC.

The chain's CDR3 is CASSPRGRVNTEAFF. CDR3 sequence (DNA): TGTGCCAGCAGTCCCAGGGGGAGAGTGAACACTGAAGCTTTCTTT. This chain links TRBV9 with TRBJ1-1; TRBD1 matches 7 bases. The CDR3 is 15 amino acids. V shed 5 bases and J 0 bases; nucleotides not matched to a gene: 7. Germline CDR1 SGDLS, CDR2 YYNGEE.